One sample yielded the 18 T cell receptor beta chains listed below, sequenced in a study of T cell responses to AZD1222 COVID-19 vaccine. Data came from immunoSEQ multiplex PCR; TCRdb stores just in-frame clones and leaves some out. The profile shows fewer than 110,000 clones, about 89% of them singletons. The sequencing here drew on peripheral blood, taken on day 0 of AZD1222 vaccination. These receptors were collected from an adult in good health.

The chain joins TRBV18 to TRBJ2-7, with 8 bases that match TRBD2. The CDR3 has 16 residues. Germline lookup yields CDR1 KGHSH and CDR2 LQKENI. V was pared by 3 bases and J by 4 bases, with 11 bases of the junction left unmatched. The CDR3 protein is CASSPPGGGSGYEQYF. For the CDR3, the DNA is TGTGCCAGCTCACCCCCGGGAGGGGGGAGTGGGTACGAGCAGTACTTC. The whole variable domain, remainder taken from reference TRBV18 and TRBJ2-7, is NAGVMQNPRHLVRRRGQEARLRCSPMKGHSHVYWYRQLPEEGLKFMVYLQKENIIDESGMPKERFSAEFPKEGPSILRIQQVVRGDSAAYFCASSPPGGGSGYEQYFGPGTRLTVT.

The gene calls are TRBV2 and TRBJ2-1; D may be TRBD2 (6 bases). The V end lost 5 bases, the J end lost 13 bases, and 15 bases lay between the germline ends. Germline-derived CDR1 and CDR2 are SNHLY and FYNNEI. The CDR3 runs 12 residues. The CDR3 protein is CASSPGGRGQFF. Here the CDR3 DNA reads TGTGCCAGCAGTCCCGGGGGAAGGGGTCAGTTCTTC. Based on the CDR3 plus reference TRBV2 and TRBJ2-1, the full variable domain is EPEVTQTPSHQVTQMGQEVILRCVPISNHLYFYWYRQILGQKVEFLVSFYNNEISEKSEIFDDQFSVERPDGSNFTLKIRSTKLEDSAMYFCASSPGGRGQFFGPGTRLTVL.

The chain has TRBV6-2 or TRBV6-3 and TRBJ1-5, with 7 positions matching TRBD1. The CDR3 has 15 residues. V gave up 5 bases and J gave up 5 bases; unmatched junction bases: 9. The germline CDR1 and CDR2 sequences are MNHEY and SVGEGT. The CDR3 loop reads CASSATGKGYQPQHF. CDR3 in DNA: TGTGCCAGCAGTGCGACAGGGAAGGGCTATCAGCCCCAGCATTTT.

This clone occurred a few times. The chain couples TRBV11-1 to TRBJ2-7, with D possibly being TRBD1 (6 bases). The V and J ends lost 6 bases and 7 bases respectively, with 16 bases between them. Germline V gene lookup returns CDR1 SGHAT and CDR2 FQDESV (reference sequence). The CDR3 length is 13 residues. The CDR3 spells CASRSSGVEEQYF. The CDR3 nucleotides read TGTGCCAGCAGGTCCTCAGGGGTGGAGGAGCAGTACTTC.

In DNA, the CDR3 is TGTGCCAGCTCACCACGTCTGGGGGCAGATGGCTACACCTTC. Translating it yields CASSPRLGADGYTF. The chain is built from TRBV18 and TRBJ1-2, with D perhaps matching TRBD1 (6 bases). The CDR3 loop spans 14 amino acids. In germline, CDR1 is KGHSH, CDR2 LQKENI. The V and J ends lost 1 base and 6 bases respectively, with 12 bases between them. The variable domain in full, with the rest retrieved from reference TRBV18 and TRBJ1-2, is NAGVMQNPRHLVRRRGQEARLRCSPMKGHSHVYWYRQLPEEGLKFMVYLQKENIIDESGMPKERFSAEFPKEGPSILRIQQVVRGDSAAYFCASSPRLGADGYTFGSGTRLTVV.

This chain joins TRBV7-3 and TRBJ2-1, with D maybe TRBD1 (6 bases). CDR3 length: 12 amino acids. The V gene's germline CDR1 is SGHTA and CDR2 FQGTGA. The V gene lost 5 bases and the J gene lost 7 bases, with 9 bases spanning the gap. The CDR3 DNA follows: TGTGCCAGCAGCCTCCAGGGGAATGAGCAGTTCTTC. This sequence encodes CASSLQGNEQFF.

The J gene is TRBJ1-5, the V gene TRBV27; D may be TRBD1 (5 bases). V shed 6 bases and J shed 0 bases, with 24 bases lying between them. The germline gives CDR1 MNHEY, CDR2 SMNVEV (reference sequence). This CDR3 spans 19 amino acids. DNA for the CDR3: TGTGCCAGCAGCTTCTACCGGGACCCGATCCCCTATAGCAATCAGCCCCAGCATTTT. This sequence encodes CASSFYRDPIPYSNQPQHF.

The gene calls are TRBV5-1 and TRBJ2-7; D is ambiguous. Looked up from germline, CDR1 is SGHRS and CDR2 is YFSETQ. CDR3 length: 15 amino acids. Between the trimmed V and J ends, which lost 0 bases and 1 base, there was a span of 11 bases. The CDR3 sequence: CASSLVGAISYEQYF. The CDR3 DNA reads TGCGCCAGCAGCTTGGTAGGAGCGATATCCTACGAGCAGTACTTC.

The chain combines TRBV5-4 with TRBJ1-5, with unresolved D. V lost 0 bases, J lost 4 bases, and 5 bases lay in between. Germline V gives CDR1 SGHNT, CDR2 YYREEE (reference sequence). There are 13 residues in the CDR3. The CDR3 DNA is TGTGCCAGCAGCTTGGACACTAATCAGCCCCAGCATTTT. Translation gives CASSLDTNQPQHF.

The V gene is TRBV25-1, the J gene TRBJ2-7; 8 bases match TRBD1. The CDR3 sequence is 16 residues long. CDR1 MGHDK and CDR2 SYGVNS come from the germline V gene. J was trimmed by 6 bases and V by 2 bases; bases with no gene match: 12. The CDR3 nucleotides read TGTGCCAGCAGTGAACCGCCCGGTCGGACAGGGAGCGAGCAGTACTTC. This codes for CASSEPPGRTGSEQYF.

The chain recombines TRBV2 with TRBJ1-5; D is ambiguous. V was clipped by 7 bases and J by 0 bases, with 10 bases between them. The CDR3 consists of 14 residues. Germline loops: CDR1 SNHLY, CDR2 FYNNEI. Written as DNA, the CDR3 is TGTGCCAGCAATTCTGTTATTAGCAATCAGCCCCAGCATTTT. It is translated as CASNSVISNQPQHF.

In its sample, this clone was seen once. The chain has TRBV9 and TRBJ1-3; possibly TRBD1 for D (5 bases). Germline CDR1 reads SGDLS; CDR2 reads YYNGEE. The CDR3 runs 13 residues. The germline V and J ends were trimmed by 1 base and 4 bases, with 6 bases remaining between them. DNA for the CDR3: TGTGCCAGCAGCGTACCAGGGGGAAACACCATATATTTT. Translated: CASSVPGGNTIYF.

The chain is built from TRBV7-9 and TRBJ1-1; 8 bases fit TRBD1. The CDR3 is made up of 16 amino acids. Germline V gene data show CDR1 as SEHNR and CDR2 as FQNEAQ (reference sequence). V was pared by 1 base and J by 5 bases, with 9 bases of the junction left unmatched. CDR3 bases: TGTGCCAGCAGCTTAGAGGACAGGGCCTGGGGGACTGAAGCTTTCTTT. Protein sequence: CASSLEDRAWGTEAFF.

J is TRBJ2-3 and V is TRBV19; D may be TRBD1 (5 bases). V lost 5 bases to trimming and J lost 5 bases, with 8 bases between them. In germline, CDR1 is LNHDA, CDR2 SQIVND (reference sequence). The CDR3 is made up of 12 amino acids. CDR3 in DNA: TGTGCCAGTAGTTTCAGGGAAGATACGCAGTATTTT. This codes for CASSFREDTQYF.

The chain's CDR3 is CASSFRGANSPLHF. The CDR3, as DNA: TGTGCCAGCAGTTTTAGGGGCGCAAATTCACCCCTCCACTTT. The V gene is TRBV27, the J gene TRBJ1-6; TRBD1 might be the D (5 bases). The length of the CDR3 is 14 residues. The germline V gene encodes CDR1 MNHEY and CDR2 SMNVEV (reference sequence). V lost 3 bases, J lost 7 bases, and 10 bases lay in between.

The gene calls are TRBV19 and TRBJ1-5; unclear D gene. The length of the CDR3 is 14 residues. Trimming took 3 bases from V and 3 from J, leaving 9 bases between them. Per germline, CDR1 LNHDA and CDR2 SQIVND (reference sequence). CDR3 DNA: TGTGCCAGTAGTATCCAGACCAACAATCAGCCCCAGCATTTT. Its protein is CASSIQTNNQPQHF.

This clone was seen once. V and J are TRBV27 and TRBJ2-2; 7 bases are shared with TRBD2. CDR3 length: 14 residues. J lost 7 bases, V lost 8 bases, and 10 bases had no gene match. Germline V gene lookup returns CDR1 MNHEY and CDR2 SMNVEV (reference sequence). Here the CDR3 reads CASGGLVGDGELFF. CDR3 bases: TGTGCCAGCGGCGGACTAGTCGGCGACGGGGAGCTGTTTTTT.

J is TRBJ2-1 and V is TRBV5-1; 8 bases are a match to TRBD2. Per the germline V gene, CDR1 is SGHRS and CDR2 is YFSETQ. Germline trimming cut 5 bases from V and 2 bases from J; bases unmatched to any gene: 3. The CDR3 totals 14 residues. For the CDR3, the DNA is TGCGCCAGCAGACTTAGCGGGACCTACAATGAGCAGTTCTTC. Its translation is CASRLSGTYNEQFF.